The T cell receptor beta chain described here comes from a study of T-cell memory formation after mild COVID-19 (dated by TCRdb to the early 2020s). For the wider study: Most TCR sequence clusters were specific to one of the two donors. In a couple of donors, T-cell clones that expanded and contracted after mild COVID-19 were followed by sequencing TCRalpha and TCRbeta repertoires longitudinally. The cohort was made up of two young adult volunteers, one female and one male, who were previously healthy.

PBMCs were isolated by Ficoll-Paque density gradient centrifugation. Sequencing was carried out with an Illumina NovaSeq 6000. TCRalpha and TCRbeta cDNA libraries were constructed by 5'RACE with constant-segment primers, with sample barcodes and unique molecular identifiers being introduced. Trizol reagent was used to extract RNA from every sample. The libraries were amplified in two PCR steps, and the second step added a second sample barcode and Illumina TruSeq adapters. The libraries were sequenced on an Illumina NovaSeq using 2 x 150 bp paired-end reads. Concerning the study's data processing: The reads were demultiplexed and collapsed into UMI-guided consensus sequences using migec v1.2.7. With mixcr v2.1.11, UMI consensuses were aligned to TRA and TRB V and J templates and assembled into clonotypes. A clonotype was counted as expanded or contracted only when both edgeR and NoisET called the clonotype significant, with the noise models trained on biological replicates. For edgeR calls, the cutoffs were a false discovery rate-adjusted p below 0.01 and a log2 fold-change threshold of 1. As an exploratory analysis of dynamics, max-normalized trajectories of the 1000 most abundant clonotypes were examined by PCA with hierarchical clustering. The CD4 or CD8 phenotype of responding clones was assigned using the separately sequenced CD4+ and CD8+ repertoires. TCRdb reran the public reads through fastp at Q25 and MiXCR, keeping productive beta chains. Each CDR3 protein appears once, grouped with its most common genes and DNA. V and J calls and clone size were set by TCRdb, not the authors. This sample holds about 200,000 distinct CDR3 sequences; 15% to 20% were observed only once. The ten top clones hold just over 2% of the sample.

Per the germline V gene, MNHEY is the CDR1 and SVGAGI is the CDR2. Its CDR3 holds 15 amino acids, cysteine through phenylalanine. Just CDR3 DNA is preserved here, 45 bases in frame from base 1. V and J are truncated by 2 bases and 7 bases respectively, leaving an intervening sequence of 15 bases. Turning to this clonotype: It has no known antigen specificity. Qualities for individual bases were not recorded, and no much larger clone is one base off.

Summary of the overall study and its limitations: Some responding clones were detected in pre-infection memory, suggesting pre-existing cross-reactive memory T cells joined the SARS-CoV-2 response. The study included only a couple of mild cases, and larger cohorts that include severe cases with pre-infection samples were judged to be necessary. Contracting CD4+ clones turned up mainly in the CM and EM memory subsets, whereas EMRA was where CD8+ clones were enriched. Balanced CD4/CD8 phenotypes were observed for clones contracting from day 15 to 85, whereas a bias towards CD4+ was observed for a second wave of clones expanding from day 15 to 37. SARS-CoV-2 specificity of the second-wave clones peaking on day 37 was not confirmed.

This sequence was found in an adult woman who had mild COVID-19 (a few samples of this study predate the infection). The sample titles of this study are shuffled in the database, so cell type and time point are left out; the donor was told from shared clones. This chain is built from TRBV6-5 and TRBJ2-1; the D element might be TRBD1 or TRBD2, as each aligns at 5 bases. What was sequenced was PBMCs or a T cell subset sorted from them (not recorded which). DNA sequence: TGTGCCAGCAGTTACCATGGGGGAGAGGAAAATGAGCAGTTCTTC. It encodes CASSYHGGEENEQFF.